One sample yielded the 30 T cell receptor beta chains listed below, sequenced in a study of T cell repertoires in cytomegalovirus infection. TCRdb called the reads again in MiXCR, with one record for every CDR3 protein. This sample carries a few hundred thousand distinct CDR3 sequences, roughly 29% of them seen once, and the ten largest clones take around 13%. What was sequenced was PBMCs. These receptors all come from a human donor in good health (CMV status not recorded). Some clones in this sample may be carry-over from other donors' samples.

This clonotype was detected ten times or more. Written as DNA, the CDR3 is TGTGCCAGCAGCCAAGGGACTAGTTCGACTAATGAGCAGTTCTTC. This encodes CASSQGTSSTNEQFF. The chain is built from TRBV7-2 and TRBJ2-1, with TRBD2 matching over 8 bases. Germline values: CDR1 SGHTA, CDR2 FQGNSA. CDR3 length equals 15 residues. The J segment lost 7 bases and the V segment lost 5 bases, leaving 10 bases of the junction unmatched. Looking up the rest from reference TRBV7-2 and TRBJ2-1 gives the full variable domain: GAGVSQSPSNKVTEKGKDVELRCDPISGHTALYWYRQSLGQGLEFLIYFQGNSAPDKSGLPSDRFSAERTGGSVSTLTIQRTQQEDSAVYLCASSQGTSSTNEQFFGPGTRLTVL.

The chain uses TRBV19 and TRBJ2-3; D not resolved. Trimming cost V 5 bases and J 4 bases, with 10 bases left between them. The germline V gene has CDR1 LNHDA and CDR2 SQIVND (reference sequence). The CDR3 is 13 amino acids. CDR3 DNA: TGTGCCAGTAGTGACCGACGCTCAGATACGCAGTATTTT. This codes for CASSDRRSDTQYF.

Remarks on this clonotype: One end of the junction does not line up with germline, which may come from a read error. The chain employs TRBV7-8 and TRBJ2-3; the match to TRBD2 covers 7 bases. CDR1 and CDR2 from the germline V gene are SGHVS and FQNEAQ. This CDR3 contains 17 residues. CDR3 loop: CDSSSLHTRERVDTQYF. The CDR3 bases are TGTGACAGCAGCTCTCTTCACACGCGGGAGAGGGTAGATACGCAGTATTTT.

V usage is TRBV15 and J usage is TRBJ1-1; TRBD1 matches at 10 bases. Germline V gene data show CDR1 as LNHNV and CDR2 as YYDKDF (reference sequence). The CDR3 covers 15 residues. V was clipped by 7 bases and J by 6 bases; unmatched bases: 11. As DNA, the CDR3 is TGTGCCACCAACCAAAGAGGACAGGGGGATCCTGAAGCTTTCTTT. Its protein is CATNQRGQGDPEAFF.

The rearrangement links TRBV27 to TRBJ2-1; 7 bases map to TRBD1. The CDR3 is 15 residues long. Germline loops: CDR1 MNHEY, CDR2 SMNVEV (reference sequence). Unmatched junction bases numbered 5, after V lost 6 bases and J lost 0 bases. In DNA, the CDR3 is TGTGCCAGCAGCCCGACAGGGCCCTCCTACAATGAGCAGTTCTTC. Residues: CASSPTGPSYNEQFF.

Here the CDR3 DNA reads TGTGCCAGTAGCCTCTTTCAGGGCCCGCATGAGCAGTTCTTC. Residues: CASSLFQGPHEQFF. The gene calls are TRBV19 and TRBJ2-1; possibly TRBD1 for D (5 bases). V dropped 6 bases and J dropped 8 bases, with 17 bases sitting between them. The length of the CDR3 is 14 residues. Germline-derived CDR1 and CDR2 are LNHDA and SQIVND (reference sequence). The full variable domain, its missing parts supplied by reference TRBV19 and TRBJ2-1, is DGGITQSPKYLFRKEGQNVTLSCEQNLNHDAMYWYRQDPGQGLRLIYYSQIVNDFQKGDIAEGYSVSREKKESFPLTVTSAQKNPTAFYLCASSLFQGPHEQFFGPGTRLTVL.

This clonotype occurred a few times. The CDR3 DNA reads TGTGCCACCAGTGACCCCCGGGGGGCGGGTGAAGCTTTCTTT. Translating gives CATSDPRGAGEAFF. V usage is TRBV24-1 and J usage is TRBJ1-1; tentatively, D is TRBD1 (6 bases). The CDR3 totals 14 residues. Germline V gene lookup returns CDR1 KGHDR and CDR2 SFDVKD. V dropped 4 bases and J dropped 7 bases, with 15 bases sitting between them.

This clonotype ranks as medium-sized. The chain is built from TRBV7-2 and TRBJ2-3, with D perhaps assigned TRBD1 or TRBD2 (5 bases each). The CDR3 is 14 residues long. Germline lookup yields CDR1 SGHTA and CDR2 FQGNSA. V was pared by 8 bases and J by 0 bases, with 12 bases between. CDR3 DNA sequence: TGTGCCAGCCATGGTTGGGACAGCACAGATACGCAGTATTTT. This gives the protein CASHGWDSTDTQYF.

This clonotype was seen a handful of times. The CDR3 is CASSLGASEQPQHF. The CDR3 DNA reads TGTGCCAGCAGCCTAGGGGCCAGTGAACAGCCCCAGCATTTT. This chain uses TRBV7-9 with TRBJ1-5, with D perhaps TRBD1 (5 bases). Germline V gives CDR1 SEHNR, CDR2 FQNEAQ (reference sequence). With 5 bases removed from V and 7 bases from J, the gap between germline ends came to 15 bases. This CDR3 region has 14 residues.

The chain carries TRBV9 and TRBJ1-1; no clear D. This CDR3 is built from 14 residues. V was pared by 2 bases and J by 1 base, with 9 bases between. Looked up from germline, CDR1 is SGDLS and CDR2 is YYNGEE. The CDR3 coding sequence is TGTGCCAGCAGCGTCCCCGGTACGAACACTGAAGCTTTCTTT. As protein: CASSVPGTNTEAFF.

The CDR3 DNA is TGTGCCAGCAGCTCGGGACTAGGGTACCATGAGCAGTTCTTC. Encoded protein: CASSSGLGYHEQFF. The chain has TRBV6-5 and TRBJ2-1; 8 bases are shared with TRBD2. The trim removed 6 bases at V and 8 bases at J, leaving 9 bases unmatched. The CDR3 sequence is 14 residues long. Germline CDR1 MNHEY, CDR2 SVGAGI.

This clonotype was seen a handful of times. V and J are TRBV12-3 or TRBV12-4 and TRBJ2-1; 10 bases match TRBD2. The V gene end was trimmed by 1 base and the J gene end by 8 bases; junction bases not matched to a gene: 8. The CDR3 has 16 residues. As DNA, the CDR3 is TGTGCCAGCAGTTTAGGGGAGGGGACTAGCGTCTATGAGCAGTTCTTC. Residues: CASSLGEGTSVYEQFF.

This clonotype turned up a few times. The rearrangement uses TRBV7-3 and TRBJ2-1, with 9 positions matching TRBD1. J lost 5 bases, V lost 10 bases, and 9 bases had no gene match. The germline V gene encodes CDR1 SGHTA and CDR2 FQGTGA. The CDR3 length is 14 residues. CDR3 in amino acids: CATSGTGSNNEQFF. The CDR3, as DNA: TGTGCCACATCCGGGACAGGGTCGAACAATGAGCAGTTCTTC.

The chain uses TRBV19 and TRBJ1-2, with unresolved D. Trimming removed 6 bases at V and 3 bases at J, with 8 bases between. The CDR3 length is 12 residues. CDR1 is LNHDA and CDR2 is SQIVND in the germline V gene (reference sequence). The CDR3 spells CASRAGDYGYTF. CDR3 coding DNA: TGTGCCAGTAGGGCAGGAGACTATGGCTACACCTTC.

The chain links TRBV7-8 to TRBJ1-1; TRBD1 agrees at 7 bases. V lost 0 bases, J lost 10 bases, and 11 bases stayed unmatched. The CDR3 length is 15 residues. Looked up from germline, CDR1 is SGHVS and CDR2 is FQNEAQ. Written as DNA, the CDR3 is TGTGCCAGCAGCTTAGCGGACAGGCTTTCCTGGGGAGCTTTCTTT. This encodes CASSLADRLSWGAFF.

The V gene is TRBV20-1, the J gene TRBJ2-4; TRBD1 might be the D (11 bases). Germline CDR1 DFQATT, CDR2 SNEGSKA (reference sequence). V dropped 3 bases and J dropped 1 base, with 37 bases sitting between them. The CDR3 is made up of 23 amino acids. The CDR3 sequence: CSARAGQGGQREGGETAKNIQYF. The CDR3, as DNA: TGCAGTGCTAGGGCGGGACAGGGGGGCCAGCGGGAGGGCGGAGAGACGGCCAAAAACATTCAGTACTTC.

The gene calls are TRBV18 and TRBJ2-1; 8 positions match TRBD1. The CDR3 runs 15 residues. Germline trimming cut 3 bases from V and 8 bases from J; bases unmatched to any gene: 9. Germline V lookup: CDR1 KGHSH, CDR2 LQKENI. The CDR3 loop reads CASSPMNQGADEQFF. CDR3 nucleotides: TGTGCCAGCTCACCTATGAACCAGGGGGCCGATGAGCAGTTCTTC.

This clonotype occurred many times. V usage is TRBV7-2 and J usage is TRBJ2-7, with 8 bases lining up with TRBD1. CDR1 and CDR2 (germline): SGHTA, FQGNSA. Unmatched junction bases numbered 2, after V lost 1 base and J lost 3 bases. CDR3 size: 14 residues. The CDR3 DNA is TGTGCCAGCAGCTTAGGGACAGGGTTCTACGAGCAGTACTTC. Translated: CASSLGTGFYEQYF.

This clonotype was detected only a few times. The chain employs TRBV4-3 and TRBJ2-1, with 12 bases matching TRBD2. The CDR3 covers 16 residues. Germline CDR1 and CDR2: LGHNA and YSLEER. The trim removed 3 bases at V and 7 bases at J, leaving 7 bases unmatched. The CDR3 is CASSQSGLAGLNEQFF. For the CDR3, the DNA is TGCGCCAGCAGCCAGTCCGGACTAGCGGGGTTGAATGAGCAGTTCTTC.

This rearrangement joins TRBV20-1 to TRBJ1-6, with TRBD1 matching 8 bases. CDR1 is DFQATT, CDR2 SNEGSKA, per germline (reference sequence). The CDR3 extends over 17 amino acids. Trimming removed 1 base from V and 4 bases from J; junction bases left unmatched: 9. Here the CDR3 reads CSARAPPTGAYNSPLHF. The DNA for the CDR3 is TGCAGTGCTAGAGCTCCCCCGACAGGGGCTTATAATTCACCCCTCCACTTT.

This clonotype appeared a few times. This chain uses TRBV5-1 with TRBJ2-3; D not resolved. V lost 2 bases, J lost 0 bases, and 10 bases lay in between. This CDR3 contains 15 residues. Germline CDR1 SGHRS, CDR2 YFSETQ. CDR3 in amino acids: CASSFSSSSTDTQYF. As DNA, the CDR3 is TGCGCCAGCAGCTTCTCGTCATCTAGCACAGATACGCAGTATTTT.

The J gene is TRBJ2-1, the V gene TRBV5-4, with 9 bases fitting TRBD2. The germline gives CDR1 SGHNT, CDR2 YYREEE (reference sequence). V was clipped by 4 bases and J by 0 bases; unmatched bases: 5. The CDR3 length is 16 residues. The CDR3 DNA reads TGTGCCAGCAGCCGGGGACTAGCCGGCTCCTACAATGAGCAGTTCTTC. This sequence encodes CASSRGLAGSYNEQFF.

This clonotype was detected ten times or more. The rearrangement uses TRBV7-2 and TRBJ1-2; a possible D gene is TRBD1 (5 bases). V shed 4 bases and J shed 4 bases, with 22 bases lying between them. This CDR3 has 17 amino acids. CDR1 is SGHTA, CDR2 FQGNSA, per germline. The CDR3 nucleotides are TGTGCCAGCAGCTCACAAGGGGCCCTCCTATCGAGCTATGGCTACACCTTC. It encodes CASSSQGALLSSYGYTF.

The chain employs TRBV25-1 and TRBJ1-2; TRBD1 agrees at 7 bases. Per germline, CDR1 MGHDK and CDR2 SYGVNS. The CDR3 is 15 residues long. With V trimmed by 3 bases and J by 7 bases, 11 bases remained unmatched. For the CDR3, the DNA is TGTGCCAGCAGTGAGACTTTACAGGGGCAGCTTGGCTACACCTTC. Translating gives CASSETLQGQLGYTF.

CDR3 residues: CAISALVGTEAFF. DNA of the CDR3: TGTGCCATCAGTGCATTGGTCGGGACTGAAGCTTTCTTT. The rearrangement links TRBV10-3 to TRBJ1-1; D not resolved. Deletions cut 4 bases from V and 5 bases from J, with 11 bases between. CDR3 size: 13 residues. Germline V gene data show CDR1 as ENHRY and CDR2 as SYGVKD.

This clonotype was picked up many times. Sequence at one end of the junction differs from germline and may be a read error. The V call is TRBV7-2, the J call TRBJ2-5; a weak D match, TRBD1 (6 bases). Germline CDR1 reads SGHTA; CDR2 reads FQGNSA. This CDR3 has 12 amino acids. DNA for the CDR3: TGTGCCAGCAGCTTAACTCGGGACACGGTTTTGTTC. Protein: CASSLTRDTVLF. Full variable domain (rest looked up from reference TRBV7-2 and TRBJ2-5): GAGVSQSPSNKVTEKGKDVELRCDPISGHTALYWYRQSLGQGLEFLIYFQGNSAPDKSGLPSDRFSAERTGGSVSTLTIQRTQQEDSAVYLCASSLTRDTVLFGPGTRLLVL.

Only a few counts were recorded for this clonotype. This sequence joins TRBV6-2 or TRBV6-3 and TRBJ1-5; TRBD1 matches at 7 bases. Per germline, CDR1 MNHEY and CDR2 SVGEGT. The V gene end was trimmed by 5 bases and the J gene end by 4 bases; junction bases not matched to a gene: 8. The CDR3 totals 15 residues. The CDR3 loop is CASSLGTASNQPQHF. The CDR3 DNA sequence: TGTGCCAGCAGTCTCGGGACAGCTTCTAATCAGCCCCAGCATTTT.

This clonotype has only a few counts. The chain couples TRBV6-4 to TRBJ1-6; 7 nucleotides line up with TRBD1. V was clipped by 2 bases and J by 7 bases; unmatched bases: 5. This CDR3 is 15 amino acids long. Germline CDR1 reads MRHNA; CDR2 reads SNTAGT. Written as DNA, the CDR3 is TGTGCCAGCAGTGACGAGTCAGGGGGGAATTCACCCCTCCACTTT. Translated, it gives CASSDESGGNSPLHF.

V gene TRBV5-1 combines with J gene TRBJ1-2; tentative D call: TRBD1 (5 bases). This CDR3 has 13 residues. V lost 4 bases to trimming and J lost 6 bases, with 13 bases between them. Per germline, CDR1 SGHRS and CDR2 YFSETQ. The DNA for the CDR3 is TGCGCCAGCAGCCGGGGACGGGCGGATGGCTACACCTTC. Translation: CASSRGRADGYTF.

The J gene is TRBJ2-7, the V gene TRBV7-9, with D maybe TRBD1 (5 bases). Deletions cut 5 bases from V and 6 bases from J, with 17 bases between. Germline values: CDR1 SEHNR, CDR2 FQNEAQ (reference sequence). The CDR3 length is 14 residues. The CDR3 protein is CASSPEYRTSEQYF. In DNA form, the CDR3 reads TGTGCCAGCAGCCCCGAATACAGGACGAGCGAGCAGTACTTC.